The source of this TCR beta chain is a study of T-cell reconstitution after alpha-beta-depleted transplantation in children. The CDR3 extends over 15 amino acids. The J segment lost 6 bases and the V segment lost 4 bases, leaving 5 bases of the junction unmatched. Germline CDR1 is SGDLS and CDR2 is YYNGEE. This clonotype was counted a few times. What it binds is unknown. The TCRbeta library was prepared with unique molecular identifiers. TCRdb re-called the PCR reads with MiXCR, one entry per CDR3 protein. This sample has a few hundred thousand distinct CDR3 sequences, with roughly 24% found just once. Study-wide results and caveats: Roughly two months post-transplant, alpha-beta T cells reportedly originated from several hundred graft clones that had expanded.

The V call is TRBV9, the J call TRBJ2-2; 11 bases fit TRBD2. The input for sequencing was PBMCs, taken before TCRalphabeta/CD19-depleted stem cell transplant. The receptor was isolated from a girl aged 2 to 9 with Fanconi anemia, due to receive a stem cell transplant. The CDR3 nucleotides are TGTGCCAGCAGCCCCCATAGCGGGAGGGCCGGGGAGCTGTTTTTT. This encodes CASSPHSGRAGELFF.